This T cell receptor beta chain came from a study of T cell responses to AZD1222 COVID-19 vaccine. Pooling was applied to second doses at about 4 or about 12 weeks. This table comes from immunoSEQ multiplex PCR, and its TCRdb copy is limited to in-frame clones, with some not included. The table records some 190,000 clones, about 93% of them present only once. The CDR3 contains 19 residues. CDR1 is SGHDN and CDR2 is FVKESK in the germline V gene. V dropped 4 bases and J dropped 4; count of bases not matched to a gene: 21. Study-wide findings and caveats: When two AZD1222 doses had been given, Spike-specific TCR breadth and depth rose. Vaccine-associated CD4 TCRs spanned spike, dominant at 160-218 and 743-854. There were mostly white British donors and more females than males, and clonal diversity was possibly underestimated.

Details on this clone: What it binds is unknown.

V usage is TRBV14 and J usage is TRBJ2-5, with TRBD1 matching 7 bases. The origin of this receptor is an adult who received the AZD1222 COVID-19 vaccine. This specimen was peripheral blood, taken 28 days after the second AZD1222 dose. The DNA for the CDR3 is TGTGCCAGCAGCCCGGGACAGCTCACCTTAGTAGGTGTGCGAGAGACCCAGTACTTC. Its translation is CASSPGQLTLVGVRETQYF.